Listed below are T cell receptor beta chains from one sample, sequenced in a study of ipilimumab plus nivolumab after autologous stem cell transplantation. Only in-frame clones appear in the TCRdb table, and some are missing; sequencing was by immunoSEQ multiplex PCR. Among tens of thousands of clones listed, 83% were seen once. Specimen: PBMCs, collected in a trial of ipilimumab plus nivolumab as post-transplant consolidation. The receptors originated from a male donor with diffuse large B-cell lymphoma. CDR3s include the opening cysteine and the closing phenylalanine or tryptophan. Fields, in order: clone size, V gene, D gene, J gene, CDR3 DNA, CDR3 protein. The D gene is left open where the match is weak. Clone size is given for some rows only: seen once, a few or many times, or a class if the clone is expanded.

.	TRBV6-5	TRBD2	TRBJ2-1	TGTGCCAGCAGTCGTGGACTAGCCCACAATGAGCAGTTCTTC	CASSRGLAHNEQFF
.	TRBV5-6	.	TRBJ2-2	TGTGCCAGCAGCTTGAGGGGGTGGTACACCGGGGAGCTGTTTTTT	CASSLRGWYTGELFF
.	TRBV2	.	TRBJ1-4	TGTGCCAGCAGTCAGAGGGGGGTAGATGAAAAACTGTTTTTT	CASSQRGVDEKLFF
.	TRBV27	TRBD1	TRBJ1-2	TGTGCCAGCAGTTCTGGTGCGATCCGGGACAGGAGACACCCACCGACCTCTGGCTACACCTTC	CASSSGAIRDRRHPPTSGYTF
.	TRBV9	TRBD2	TRBJ2-3	TGTGCCAGTACCGGGACTACCGACACAGATACGCAGTATTTT	CASTGTTDTDTQYF
.	TRBV6-5	TRBD1	TRBJ2-7	TGTGCCAGCAGGGGGTCGGGACAGGGGTACGAGCAGTACTTC	CASRGSGQGYEQYF
once	TRBV5-1	TRBD2	TRBJ2-1	TGCGCCAGCACCCGGACTAGCGGGGGGCCGGGTAACAATGAGCAGTTCTTC	CASTRTSGGPGNNEQFF
.	TRBV4-2	TRBD1	TRBJ1-2	TGTGCCAGCAGCCAAGTTGGGGACAGGGTACGAGGCTACACCTTC	CASSQVGDRVRGYTF
few	TRBV5-6	.	TRBJ1-2	TGTGCCAGCAGCTTGGGGTGGGAAGGCTACACCTTC	CASSLGWEGYTF
once	TRBV6-5	TRBD2	TRBJ2-1	TGTGCCAGCAGTTACTCCGGACTAGCGGGGGGAGAGCAGTTCTTC	CASSYSGLAGGEQFF
once	TRBV30	TRBD1	TRBJ1-4	TGTGCCTGGACAGGGGACAGAGTACCCCCTGCGGAAAAACTGTTTTTT	CAWTGDRVPPAEKLFF
.	TRBV18	TRBD2	TRBJ2-1	TGTGCCAGCTCACCAGCGGGGGGGCACAATGAGCAGTTCTTC	CASSPAGGHNEQFF
.	TRBV27	TRBD1	TRBJ1-2	TGTGCCAGCAGCTCTCGCTCCGGGACAGGGGTCTATGGCTACACCTTC	CASSSRSGTGVYGYTF
.	TRBV10-3	.	TRBJ2-2	TGTGCCATCAGTGAGAGAAGGGGGGGCGGCACCGGGGAGCTGTTTTTT	CAISERRGGGTGELFF
.	TRBV4-1	TRBD1	TRBJ2-5	TGCGCTAGCAGGCTATCGCCGGGACAGGGGGCCGAGACCCAGTACTTC	CASRLSPGQGAETQYF
.	TRBV7-8	TRBD2	TRBJ2-7	TGTGCCAGCAGCTTTCGTACGGGGACTAGCGGGGCAAAAGAGCAGTACTTC	CASSFRTGTSGAKEQYF
.	TRBV18	.	TRBJ2-7	TGTGCCAGCTCACCGCCGGGACTCAGGACCTACGAGCAGTACTTC	CASSPPGLRTYEQYF
.	TRBV7-9	TRBD2	TRBJ2-2	TGTGCCAGCAGCTTACGGGGGGGTAACACCGGGGAGCTGTTTTTT	CASSLRGGNTGELFF
.	TRBV7-8	.	TRBJ2-1	TGTGCCAGCACGGGACGAAACAATGAGCAGTTCTTC	CASTGRNNEQFF
.	TRBV7-2	TRBD2	TRBJ2-3	TGTGCCAGCAGCTTAATCGGGGGGGCAAGAGATACGCAGTATTTT	CASSLIGGARDTQYF
.	TRBV6-5	.	TRBJ2-7	TGTGCCAGCAGTCCCCAGACTCCCAACTCCTACGAGCAGTACTTC	CASSPQTPNSYEQYF
.	TRBV2	.	TRBJ1-2	TGTGCCGATGCCCGGGGGGAACGGTACGGCTACACCTTC	CADARGERYGYTF
once	TRBV6-1	.	TRBJ1-5	TGTGCCAGCAGTGAAGCGCTTCACAGCCTTAGCAATCAGCCCCAGCATTTT	CASSEALHSLSNQPQHF
.	TRBV14	TRBD1	TRBJ1-2	TGTGCGCCGACAGGGACCGAATCGTATGGCTACACCTTC	CAPTGTESYGYTF
many	TRBV2	.	TRBJ1-1	TGTGCCAGCAGTCAGGGAGAGAACACTGAAGCTTTCTTT	CASSQGENTEAFF
few	TRBV7-2	TRBD1	TRBJ2-7	TGTGCCAGCAGCTGGAGGACAGGGGATGAGCAGTACTTC	CASSWRTGDEQYF
.	TRBV7-2	.	TRBJ1-4	TGTGCCAGCAGCCGTACCCTTAATGAAAAACTGTTTTTT	CASSRTLNEKLFF
.	TRBV5-1	.	TRBJ2-7	TGCGCCAGCAGCTTGGAAGGTCGCTACGAGCAGTACTTC	CASSLEGRYEQYF
once	TRBV10-2	.	TRBJ1-1	TGCGCCAGCAGTGCCACAGGGAACACTGAAGCTTTCTTT	CASSATGNTEAFF
.	TRBV9	.	TRBJ2-3	TGTGCCAGTGCTCAGGGAAGCACAGATACGCAGTATTTT	CASAQGSTDTQYF
.	TRBV14	TRBD2	TRBJ2-7	TGTGCCAGCGGAGTAGCGGGTACCTACGAGCAGTACTTC	CASGVAGTYEQYF
.	TRBV2	.	TRBJ2-5	TGTGCCAGCGGGGGAAACACCCAGACCCAGTACTTC	CASGGNTQTQYF
.	TRBV5-1	.	TRBJ1-1	TGCGCCAGCAGCCCTGCGGGGGGGGGCACTGAAGCTTTCTTT	CASSPAGGGTEAFF
few	TRBV29-1	TRBD1	TRBJ2-7	TGCAGCGGCGGTACCGGGACAGGGGGCGAGCAGTACTTC	CSGGTGTGGEQYF
.	TRBV11-2	TRBD2	TRBJ2-1	TGTGCCAGCAGCTTAGATATCCCTAGCGGGGGTAGAAATGAGCAGTTCTTC	CASSLDIPSGGRNEQFF
once	TRBV11-3	.	TRBJ1-1	TGTGCCAGGAATCCAGGGTTGTGCGCACTCGGTGAAGCTTTCTTT	CARNPGLCALGEAFF
.	TRBV11-2	TRBD2	TRBJ2-1	TGTGCCAGCAGCTCCGGGACTAGCACATACAATGAGCAGTTCTTC	CASSSGTSTYNEQFF
once	TRBV5-4	.	TRBJ2-5	TGTGCCAGCAGCTTGGACAGGGAGACCCAGTACTTC	CASSLDRETQYF
once	TRBV30	.	TRBJ1-2	TGTGCCTGGGCGCCGGACTTGGGTGGCTACACCTTC	CAWAPDLGGYTF
.	TRBV6-5	TRBD1	TRBJ1-2	TGTGCCAGCAGCCGAGACAGGGAAGCGAATGGCTACACCTTC	CASSRDREANGYTF
.	TRBV11-2	.	TRBJ2-5	TGTGCCAGCAGCTTAGGAGAGAAAGAGACCCAGTACTTC	CASSLGEKETQYF
.	TRBV6-1	TRBD1	TRBJ1-2	TGTGCCAGTAGCTGGCGACAGGGGAGCTACACCTTC	CASSWRQGSYTF
.	TRBV7-2	TRBD1	TRBJ1-2	TGTGCCAGCAGCTTAGGGGGACAGAACTATGGCTACACCTTC	CASSLGGQNYGYTF
.	TRBV7-3	.	TRBJ1-4	TGTGCCAGCAGCCGGTCAAGGGGCAGGGAAAAACTGTTTTTT	CASSRSRGREKLFF
.	TRBV7-8	.	TRBJ1-2	TGTGCCAGCAGCTTAGAAGGAGGTATTAACTATGGCTACACCTTC	CASSLEGGINYGYTF
.	TRBV5-4	TRBD1	TRBJ1-1	TGTGCCAGCAGCGGGAACAGGGGCATGAACACTGAAGCTTTCTTT	CASSGNRGMNTEAFF
once	TRBV4-2	TRBD2	TRBJ2-1	TGTGCCAGCAGCCAAGATGTTGGCGGGGGGGCCAATGAGCAGTTCTTC	CASSQDVGGGANEQFF
.	TRBV5-1	.	TRBJ2-2	TGCGCCAGCAGCTTGGGAGGGGAAACCGGGGAGCTGTTTTTT	CASSLGGETGELFF
.	TRBV4-3	TRBD2	TRBJ2-3	TGCGCCAGCAGCCTCGGGGGGGTAGGCACAGATACGCAGTATTTT	CASSLGGVGTDTQYF
.	TRBV5-4	.	TRBJ2-3	TGTGCCAGCAGCTTGCGACAGGCCGCAGATACGCAGTATTTT	CASSLRQAADTQYF
.	TRBV19	.	TRBJ1-1	TGTGCCAGTAGGAAACCGGACGTAGTGAACACTGAAGCTTTCTTT	CASRKPDVVNTEAFF
.	TRBV18	TRBD1	TRBJ2-1	TGTGCCAGCAGAACAGGGGGCATCTCCTACAATGAGCAGTTCTTC	CASRTGGISYNEQFF
.	TRBV6-1	TRBD1	TRBJ1-2	TGTGCCAGCAGTGAAGCGAACAGGGGCTTAAATGGCTACACCTTC	CASSEANRGLNGYTF
.	TRBV6-5	.	TRBJ1-1	TGTGCCAGCAGCCCCGGGGGGGAGGGAAGAACTGAAGCTTTCTTT	CASSPGGEGRTEAFF
.	TRBV5-1	TRBD1	TRBJ2-2	TGCGCCAGCAGTCCACCGGGACAGGGGGCCATCGGGGAGCTGTTTTTT	CASSPPGQGAIGELFF